A single sample gave rise to the 5 T cell receptor beta chains below, sequenced in a study of breast tumors, draining lymph nodes, adjacent tissues. TCRdb reprocessed the multiplex PCR reads with MiXCR, giving one entry per CDR3 protein. This table has over 10,000 distinct CDR3 sequences, 45% to 50% appearing once. Sequencing input: tumor-adjacent breast tissue. Source of these receptors: a female donor with breast cancer. Some clones in this sample may be carry-over from other donors' samples.

The sample holds a few counts of this clonotype. CDR3 bases: TGTGCCACCAGTACCCAGGCATTTAATGAAAAACTGTTTTTT. Translation: CATSTQAFNEKLFF. This sequence joins TRBV24-1 and TRBJ1-4; D gene unclear. This CDR3 has 14 residues. CDR1 KGHDR and CDR2 SFDVKD come from the germline V gene. Trimming left V 6 bases short and J 4 bases short, with 11 bases between.

Turning to this clonotype: At one boundary the junction diverges from the germline segment, which might be a read error. The rearrangement uses TRBV15 and TRBJ2-5; 7 bases are a match to TRBD1. The CDR3 is 16 residues long. The germline V gene has CDR1 LNHNV and CDR2 YYDKDF (reference sequence). The CDR3 coding sequence is TGTTCCACCAGCAAATCACGGGCAACAGGGGAGGAGACCCAGTACTTC. This gives the protein CSTSKSRATGEETQYF.

This chain uses TRBV5-1 with TRBJ2-3; D might be TRBD1 (6 bases). Germline V CDR1 and CDR2: SGHRS, YFSETQ. The CDR3 contains 16 residues. Trimming took 2 bases from V and 4 from J, leaving 17 bases between them. CDR3 region: CASSFGTGQFSDTQYF. The CDR3 bases are TGCGCCAGCAGCTTCGGGACGGGACAATTTTCAGATACGCAGTATTTT. Complete variable domain (other parts from reference TRBV5-1 and TRBJ2-3): KAGVTQTPRYLIKTRGQQVTLSCSPISGHRSVSWYQQTPGQGLQFLFEYFSETQRNKGNFPGRFSGRQFSNSRSEMNVSTLELGDSALYLCASSFGTGQFSDTQYFGPGTRLTVL.

The rearrangement joins TRBV7-3 to TRBJ2-7, with 14 nucleotides matching TRBD2. J was trimmed by 2 bases and V by 4 bases; bases with no gene match: 10. The germline V gene encodes CDR1 SGHTA and CDR2 FQGTGA. This CDR3 is 18 amino acids long. CDR3 in DNA: TGTGCCAGCAGCTCAGGGACTAGCGGGAGTTCGTCCCCCTACGAGCAGTACTTC. Protein sequence: CASSSGTSGSSSPYEQYF. The whole variable domain, filled in from reference TRBV7-3 and TRBJ2-7, reads GAGVSQTPSNKVTEKGKYVELRCDPISGHTALYWYRQSLGQGPEFLIYFQGTGAADDSGLPNDRFFAVRPEGSVSTLKIQRTERGDSAVYLCASSSGTSGSSSPYEQYFGPGTRLTVT.

Many counts were recorded for this clonotype. The chain is built from TRBV3-1 and TRBJ1-4, with 7 bases identical to TRBD1. V lost 8 bases, J lost 7 bases, and 7 bases stayed unmatched. The germline V gene has CDR1 LGHDT and CDR2 YNNKEL (reference sequence). The CDR3 is 13 residues long. The DNA of the CDR3 is TGTGCCAGCCGACAGGGATTAGGTGAAAAACTGTTTTTT. Translated: CASRQGLGEKLFF.